Below are 27 T cell receptor beta chains sequenced from a single sample in a study of cytomegalovirus exposure and HLA in healthy donors (dated by TCRdb to 2016 to 2017). The library was produced with the immunoSEQ multiplex PCR assay. For the multiplex PCR, a mixture combining 60 forward primers for TCR Vbeta segments and 13 reverse primers for TCR Jbeta segments was used. Not all clones reach the TCRdb copy of this immuneACCESS table, which keeps in-frame sequences only. Checked studies attribute under half of the gap to unresolved V genes and leave the rest unexplained. The sample table records approximately 200,000 clones; 75% to 90% of these occur just once. The ten largest make up under 7.5% of the sample. Sample: PBMCs. The receptors come from a woman between 50 and 59 years old in good health and CMV-seropositive.

The J gene is TRBJ1-6, the V gene TRBV19; TRBD1 might be the D (5 bases). V was trimmed by 7 bases and J by 10 bases, leaving 20 bases between them. The CDR3 runs to 15 residues. Looked up from germline, CDR1 is LNHDA and CDR2 is SQIVND (reference sequence). CDR3 DNA sequence: TGTGCCAGTACCGCCTCGGGGGGAACTGGATCACCCCTCCACTTT. Its translation: CASTASGGTGSPLHF.

This clone appeared a single time. V and J are TRBV5-4 and TRBJ2-7, with TRBD1 identical over 10 bases. V dropped 4 bases and J dropped 4; count of bases not matched to a gene: 5. The CDR3 contains 14 residues. The germline V gene has CDR1 SGHNT and CDR2 YYREEE (reference sequence). CDR3 in DNA: TGTGCCAGCAGCCCGGACAGGGGGGCATACGAGCAGTACTTC. It codes for CASSPDRGAYEQYF. The whole variable domain, remainder taken from reference TRBV5-4 and TRBJ2-7, is ETGVTQSPTHLIKTRGQQVTLRCSSQSGHNTVSWYQQALGQGPQFIFQYYREEENGRGNFPPRFSGLQFPNYSSELNVNALELDDSALYLCASSPDRGAYEQYFGPGTRLTVT.

This rearrangement joins TRBV28 to TRBJ1-1; tentative D call: TRBD1 (5 bases). Trimming removed 2 bases from V and 3 bases from J, with 13 bases in between. The germline gives CDR1 MDHEN, CDR2 SYDVKM. The CDR3 totals 15 residues. The CDR3 DNA is TGTGCCAGCAGTTTAGCGCAGGGATGGGACACTGAAGCTTTCTTT. It yields the protein CASSLAQGWDTEAFF.

The J gene is TRBJ2-1, the V gene TRBV7-8; D uncertain. Per germline, CDR1 SGHVS and CDR2 FQNEAQ. Between the trimmed V and J ends, which lost 3 bases and 7 bases, there was a span of 13 bases. The CDR3 has 14 amino acids. This CDR3 is CASSLETRYNEQFF. DNA for the CDR3: TGTGCCAGCAGCTTGGAGACTCGATATAATGAGCAGTTCTTC.

V usage is TRBV6-5 and J usage is TRBJ2-6; a weak D match, TRBD1 (5 bases). This CDR3 has 16 residues. Germline CDR1 MNHEY, CDR2 SVGAGI. V was trimmed by 4 bases and J by 2 bases, leaving 12 bases between them. The CDR3 protein is CASSSLTGTGANVLTF. Written as DNA, the CDR3 is TGTGCCAGCAGTTCCCTCACAGGAACTGGGGCCAACGTCCTGACTTTC.

This sequence joins TRBV5-8 and TRBJ2-2, with 7 bases fitting TRBD2. The trim removed 3 bases at V and 1 base at J, leaving 9 bases unmatched. Germline CDR1 and CDR2: SGHTS and YDEGEE. This CDR3 has 17 amino acids. In nucleotides, the CDR3 is TGTGCCAGCAGCTCCGTGGGACTATCGCTGAACACCGGGGAGCTGTTTTTT. Amino acid sequence: CASSSVGLSLNTGELFF.

The chain has TRBV6-5 and TRBJ1-4, with D tentatively TRBD1 (5 bases). CDR3 size: 15 residues. Deletions cut 5 bases from V and 2 bases from J, with 12 bases between. Germline V gene lookup returns CDR1 MNHEY and CDR2 SVGAGI. CDR3 loop: CASSPRRGTNEKLFF. The CDR3 bases are TGTGCCAGCAGTCCCCGAAGGGGCACTAATGAAAAACTGTTTTTT.

In nucleotides, the CDR3 is TGTGCCAGCGCGAAGGGACTAGCGAGCTCCTACAATGAGCAGTTCTTC. Protein: CASAKGLASSYNEQFF. The chain recombines TRBV28 with TRBJ2-1, with 10 bases matching TRBD2. This CDR3 spans 16 amino acids. J was trimmed by 0 bases and V by 8 bases; bases with no gene match: 7. Germline V gene lookup returns CDR1 MDHEN and CDR2 SYDVKM.

The chain employs TRBV28 and TRBJ2-1; D might be TRBD2 (5 bases). Trimming removed 0 bases from V and 6 bases from J, with 12 bases in between. CDR3 length: 15 residues. Germline loops: CDR1 MDHEN, CDR2 SYDVKM. CDR3 loop: CASSLWEVLPNEQFF. The CDR3 DNA sequence: TGTGCCAGCAGTTTATGGGAGGTCCTACCCAATGAGCAGTTCTTC.

The gene calls are TRBV5-1 and TRBJ1-2, with a weak D call TRBD1 (5 bases). V was trimmed by 4 bases and J by 3 bases, leaving 13 bases between them. Germline V lookup: CDR1 SGHRS, CDR2 YFSETQ. The CDR3 loop spans 14 amino acids. The CDR3 nucleotides are TGCGCCAGCAGCGCCTCCGGGACTCACTATGGCTACACCTTC. This sequence encodes CASSASGTHYGYTF.

This clone has just one count. This chain uses TRBV23-1 with TRBJ2-5, with 9 bases lining up with TRBD1. TRBV23-1 is an open reading frame whose function is uncertain. This CDR3 comprises 14 residues. Trimming removed 6 bases from V and 3 bases from J; junction bases left unmatched: 5. CDR3 bases: TGCGCCAGCAGCCGGGACAGGGAAAAAGAGACCCAGTACTTC. It yields the protein CASSRDREKETQYF.

The rearrangement links TRBV7-2 to TRBJ2-7, with TRBD1 matching 12 bases. The CDR3 is 14 amino acids. Germline CDR1 reads SGHTA; CDR2 reads FQGNSA. The V and J ends lost 4 bases and 4 bases, in that order; junction bases with no gene match: 2. The CDR3 bases are TGTGCCAGCAGCTGGGACAGGGGGCTTTACGAGCAGTACTTC. This encodes CASSWDRGLYEQYF.

A few counts support this clone. In DNA, the CDR3 is TGTGCCAGCAGTCCCGGGGACAGGGGGTATCATTCACCCCTCCACTTT. Translating it yields CASSPGDRGYHSPLHF. V and J are TRBV27 and TRBJ1-6; 11 nucleotides line up with TRBD1. The length of the CDR3 is 16 residues. Trimming cost V 5 bases and J 8 bases; bases outside gene matches: 8. Germline V gene lookup returns CDR1 MNHEY and CDR2 SMNVEV (reference sequence).

V and J are TRBV19 and TRBJ1-4; D may be TRBD1 (5 bases). The V end lost 5 bases, the J end lost 5 bases, and 9 bases lay between the germline ends. CDR3 length: 13 amino acids. Germline V lookup: CDR1 LNHDA, CDR2 SQIVND (reference sequence). The CDR3 DNA follows: TGTGCCAGTAGTTCTCCAGGGAATGAAAAACTGTTTTTT. Protein: CASSSPGNEKLFF.

This chain connects TRBV11-2 to TRBJ2-3; perhaps TRBD2 as D (5 bases). Germline loops: CDR1 SGHAT, CDR2 FQNNGV. CDR3 length equals 15 residues. V was pared by 1 base and J by 2 bases, with 10 bases between. The CDR3 protein is CASSLGVANTDTQYF. In DNA, the CDR3 is TGTGCCAGCAGCTTAGGAGTAGCGAACACAGATACGCAGTATTTT.

The rearrangement uses TRBV19 and TRBJ1-1; TRBD1 matches at 10 bases. This CDR3 has 14 amino acids. The germline V gene encodes CDR1 LNHDA and CDR2 SQIVND (reference sequence). The trim removed 10 bases at V and 7 bases at J, leaving 12 bases unmatched. The chain's CDR3 is CATLRDRGSGEAFF. The CDR3 DNA reads TGTGCCACCCTTCGGGACAGGGGTTCGGGTGAAGCTTTCTTT.

This clone was detected once. V gene TRBV7-6 combines with J gene TRBJ2-2; 11 bases fit TRBD1. Germline assignment: CDR1 SGHVS and CDR2 FNYEAQ. This CDR3 spans 17 amino acids. After removal of 5 bases from V and 0 bases from J, the junction contained 5 bases not matched to a gene. CDR3: CASSVWGQGANTGELFF. The CDR3 DNA reads as TGTGCCAGCAGCGTATGGGGACAGGGGGCGAACACCGGGGAGCTGTTTTTT.

This clone was seen a handful of times. This sequence joins TRBV2 and TRBJ1-6; D perhaps matches TRBD1 (5 bases). The CDR3 sequence is 16 residues long. Trimming left V 4 bases short and J 5 bases short, with 15 bases between. Per the germline V gene, CDR1 is SNHLY and CDR2 is FYNNEI. DNA for the CDR3: TGTGCCAGCAGTGTTGATACGGACACGAATAATTCACCCCTCCACTTT. Protein sequence: CASSVDTDTNNSPLHF.

CDR3 in amino acids: CASRRLAGGYEQYF. The CDR3 bases are TGTGCCAGCCGCCGGCTAGCGGGGGGCTACGAGCAGTACTTC. The chain recombines TRBV19 with TRBJ2-7; 11 positions agree with TRBD2. The CDR3 has 14 residues. From germline, CDR1 is LNHDA and CDR2 SQIVND (reference sequence). V lost 9 bases, J lost 3 bases, and 7 bases stayed unmatched.

This sequence joins TRBV5-8 and TRBJ1-5; TRBD1 is a possible D gene (6 bases). Germline V gene lookup returns CDR1 SGHTS and CDR2 YDEGEE. The CDR3 totals 15 residues. V lost 0 bases, J lost 4 bases, and 11 bases lay in between. CDR3 DNA sequence: TGTGCCAGCAGCTTGGGTGGACAGTTTAATCAGCCCCAGCATTTT. Protein: CASSLGGQFNQPQHF. Complete variable domain (other parts from reference TRBV5-8 and TRBJ1-5): EAGVTQSPTHLIKTRGQQATLRCSPISGHTSVYWYQQALGLGLQFLLWYDEGEERNRGNFPPRFSGRQFPNYSSELNVNALELEDSALYLCASSLGGQFNQPQHFGDGTRLSIL.

This clone has more than one count but fewer than ten. The J gene is TRBJ2-7, the V gene TRBV28, with D uncertain. Germline V gene lookup returns CDR1 MDHEN and CDR2 SYDVKM. This CDR3 has 14 residues. V shed 2 bases and J shed 0 bases, with 8 bases lying between them. CDR3 DNA sequence: TGTGCCAGCAGTTTACCTCTTTTCTCCTACGAGCAGTACTTC. Protein: CASSLPLFSYEQYF.

This clone was seen a few times. The junction does not match germline at one end; this may be a read error. This CDR3 is CASSLGQGPTTGAFF. As DNA, the CDR3 is TGTGCCAGCAGTTTGGGACAGGGCCCCACCACTGGAGCTTTCTTT. The chain uses TRBV28 and TRBJ1-1; 9 bases align to TRBD1. Looked up from germline, CDR1 is MDHEN and CDR2 is SYDVKM. The CDR3 contains 15 residues.

The chain combines TRBV7-9 with TRBJ1-2, with TRBD1 matching 7 bases. The junction had 2 bases not matched to a gene; V was cut back by 3 bases and J by 4 bases. Germline-derived CDR1 and CDR2 are SEHNR and FQNEAQ (reference sequence). CDR3 size: 13 residues. Here the CDR3 reads CASSLGTAYGYTF. The CDR3 DNA sequence: TGTGCCAGCAGCTTGGGGACAGCCTATGGCTACACCTTC.

The table lists this clone with a few counts. The chain combines TRBV10-2 with TRBJ2-1; 11 bases agree with TRBD2. This CDR3 contains 14 residues. J lost 6 bases, V lost 10 bases, and 8 bases had no gene match. CDR1 WSHSY and CDR2 SAAADI come from the germline V gene. CDR3 sequence: CATSLAGVGNEQFF. DNA for the CDR3: TGCGCCACCTCACTAGCGGGAGTGGGCAATGAGCAGTTCTTC.

V is TRBV10-3 and J is TRBJ2-1, with TRBD2 matching 12 bases. Looked up from germline, CDR1 is ENHRY and CDR2 is SYGVKD. After removal of 0 bases from V and 9 bases from J, the junction contained 0 bases not matched to a gene. The CDR3 extends over 14 amino acids. The CDR3 loop reads CAISESGLAGEQFF. The DNA for the CDR3 is TGTGCCATCAGTGAGTCGGGACTAGCGGGTGAGCAGTTCTTC.

This clone was seen once. The chain joins TRBV6-5 to TRBJ1-1, with D possibly matching TRBD1 (6 bases). This CDR3 spans 15 amino acids. Germline V lookup: CDR1 MNHEY, CDR2 SVGAGI. Trimming left V 6 bases short and J 1 base short, with 15 bases between. CDR3 protein: CASSRRGTRNTEAFF. The CDR3 region has the DNA TGTGCCAGCAGCCGCAGGGGAACAAGGAACACTGAAGCTTTCTTT.

The chain uses TRBV29-1 and TRBJ2-1; 7 positions match TRBD1. There are 14 residues in the CDR3. Trimming took 4 bases from V and 5 from J; bases not matched to a gene: 8. Germline V gives CDR1 SQVTM, CDR2 ANQGSEA. The DNA of the CDR3 is TGCAGCGTTGGACAGGGATTCAGGAACAATGAGCAGTTCTTC. Translating gives CSVGQGFRNNEQFF.